This TCR beta chain was identified in a study of blood T cells in healthy people across ages. Whole-study findings and limits: TCR beta diversity per million T cells fell roughly linearly with age. Changes seen in expanded clonotypes were possibly confounded by donor CMV status left unknown.

A second PCR, run for about 7 to 11 cycles, used a sample-barcoded 5' primer plus a J-beta primer mix. TCRdb reprocessed the 5' RACE reads via MiXCR and lists one record per CDR3 protein. The sample records around 1,700,000 distinct CDR3 sequences, 28% being singletons. The CDR3 runs 14 residues. Trimming left V 4 bases short and J 2 bases short, with 10 bases between. The germline V gene has CDR1 MDHEN and CDR2 SYDVKM. On this clonotype itself: Its target is not known.

Healthy individuals of Caucasian origin from Russia, aged roughly 6 to 90, served as donors. The chain recombines TRBV28 with TRBJ2-3; D is undetermined. Sequenced: blood. The clonotype comes from a woman younger than 45 in good health. The CDR3: CASSSSPVTDTQYF. In DNA, the CDR3 is TGTGCCAGCAGTTCCTCGCCCGTCACAGATACGCAGTATTTT.